A selection of T cell receptor beta chains follows, all from one sample in a study of T cell repertoires in cytomegalovirus infection. TCRdb fed the reads into MiXCR, producing one record per CDR3 protein. This table holds about 150,000 distinct CDR3 sequences, about 20% found once. Sequencing input: PBMCs. These receptors all come from a human donor in good health (CMV status not recorded). Some clones in this sample may be carry-over from other donors' samples. The CDR3 runs from the conserved cysteine through the conserved F or W. D genes are given only for firm matches. Some rows have no size entry. The others give once, few or many, or a class for an expanded clone.

D	V	size	J	DNA	CDR3
TRBD1	TRBV28	.	TRBJ1-1	TGTGCCAGCAACCTTGGGACAGGGGAGGTCACTGAAGCTTTCTTT	CASNLGTGEVTEAFF
.	TRBV7-2	many	TRBJ2-7	TGTGCCAGCAGCTTAAGAGGTGGGGCTGAACGCGAGCAGTACTTC	CASSLRGGAEREQYF
TRBD1	TRBV7-2	many	TRBJ1-2	TGTGCCAGCAGCTCACACCCTTGGACAGGGGGCGAGGATGGCTACACCTTC	CASSSHPWTGGEDGYTF
.	TRBV3-1	.	TRBJ2-1	TGTGCCAGCAGCCACGAGGGGCAGGGCAATGAGCAGTTCTTC	CASSHEGQGNEQFF
TRBD1	TRBV12-3/TRBV12-4	.	TRBJ1-2	TGTGCCAGCAGTCTCCGACAGGGAGGATCCTATGGCTACACCTTC	CASSLRQGGSYGYTF
TRBD1	TRBV2	.	TRBJ2-3	TGTGCCAGCAGCGACGCGTTAACCGACAGGGGGCAAGATACGCAGTATTTT	CASSDALTDRGQDTQYF
TRBD1	TRBV5-6	.	TRBJ1-1	TGTGCCAGCAGCTATCGCGGGACAGGGGTTTGGAACACTGAAGCTTTCTTT	CASSYRGTGVWNTEAFF
.	TRBV7-3	few	TRBJ2-3	TGTGCCAGCAGCTTAACGTTCAGCGCGGGGGATACGCAGTATTTT	CASSLTFSAGDTQYF
TRBD1	TRBV12-5	few	TRBJ1-2	TGTGCTAGTGGTTTGGGGGACAGGGTCAACGGCTACACCTTC	CASGLGDRVNGYTF
TRBD1	TRBV20-1	.	TRBJ2-1	TGCAGTGCTAGAGTCGGGACAGGGAACAATGAGCAGTTCTTC	CSARVGTGNNEQFF
TRBD1	TRBV7-2	.	TRBJ2-7	TGTGCCAGCAGCTTAGGGGACAGTCCCCTCTACGAGCAGTACTTC	CASSLGDSPLYEQYF
.	TRBV7-2	many	TRBJ2-5	TGTGCCAGCAGCCCCCGTAGTGGCCGTCAAGAGACCCAGTACTTC	CASSPRSGRQETQYF
TRBD1	TRBV6-5	many	TRBJ2-4	TGTGCCAGCAAGGACAGGGCAAACATTCAGTACTTC	CASKDRANIQYF
.	TRBV28	few	TRBJ2-7	TGTGCCAGCACCCAAGGGAGATACTACGAGCAGTACTTC	CASTQGRYYEQYF
TRBD1	TRBV15	.	TRBJ1-4	TGTGCCACCAGCAGAGACAGGACAGGGCCCGAAAAACTGTTTTTT	CATSRDRTGPEKLFF
.	TRBV20-1	few	TRBJ2-1	TGCAGTGCTAGGTCGTCCCGAAGGCTCAATGAGCAGTTCTTC	CSARSSRRLNEQFF
.	TRBV7-2	many	TRBJ2-3	TGTGCCAGCAGCTTAGAACAGGGCACAGATACGCAGTATTTT	CASSLEQGTDTQYF
TRBD2	TRBV5-4	few	TRBJ2-3	TGTGCCAGCACCCCCGGGAGCGGGGGATTCACAGATACGCAGTATTTT	CASTPGSGGFTDTQYF
.	TRBV11-2	.	TRBJ1-2	TGTGCCAGCAGCGATCTCAATACCCCTAACTATGGCTACACCTTC	CASSDLNTPNYGYTF
.	TRBV7-9	few	TRBJ1-2	TGTGCCAGCAGCGCGACCACCAGGGATGACTATGGCTACACCTTC	CASSATTRDDYGYTF
.	TRBV15	.	TRBJ1-4	TGTGCCACCAGCAGGGACCGGACGAATGAAAAACTGTTTTTT	CATSRDRTNEKLFF
.	TRBV5-1	few	TRBJ1-2	TGCGCCAGCAGCTTTGGGCGAAGTGATGGCTACACCTTC	CASSFGRSDGYTF
.	TRBV19	.	TRBJ1-5	TGTGCCAGTACAGGGTTTCCCCAACAGCCCCAGCATTTT	CASTGFPQQPQHF
TRBD1	TRBV29-1	few	TRBJ2-3	TGCAGCGTTGAAGGGGACAGGGGGTCAGCAGATACGCAGTATTTT	CSVEGDRGSADTQYF
TRBD1	TRBV14	few	TRBJ2-3	TGTGCCAGCAGCCAATGGACAGGGACCTGGGATACGCAGTATTTT	CASSQWTGTWDTQYF
TRBD2	TRBV5-1	.	TRBJ2-2	TGCGCCAGCAGCTTGTTAGGCGGGGGAAGTACCGGGGAGCTGTTTTTT	CASSLLGGGSTGELFF
TRBD2	TRBV28	.	TRBJ2-2	TGTGCCATTCGGGGGGGATCTAACACCGGGGAGCTGTTTTTT	CAIRGGSNTGELFF
.	TRBV9	.	TRBJ1-6	TGTGCCAGCAGCGTAGCCGGGGGCGATAATTCACCCCTCCACTTT	CASSVAGGDNSPLHF
.	TRBV25-1	few	TRBJ2-5	TGTGCCAGCAGTGATGTCGGGGAGACCCAGTACTTC	CASSDVGETQYF
TRBD1	TRBV5-4	.	TRBJ1-1	TGTGCCAGCAGCTTGACAGGGGTGAACACTGAAGCTTTCTTT	CASSLTGVNTEAFF
.	TRBV28	many	TRBJ2-5	TGTGCCAGCAGTAGGTCAGCCTCACAAGAGACCCAGTACTTC	CASSRSASQETQYF
.	TRBV6-6	.	TRBJ2-2	TGTGCCAGCAGGCAGAGCACCGGGGAGCTGTTTTTT	CASRQSTGELFF
TRBD2	TRBV11-2	few	TRBJ2-5	TGTGCCAGCAGCTTAACCTCTAGCGGGGGGGGCCAAGAGACCCAGTACTTC	CASSLTSSGGGQETQYF
TRBD2	TRBV20-1	many	TRBJ2-3	TGCAGTGCTAGAGAGAGCTCTAGCGGGAGGACAGATACGCAGTATTTT	CSARESSSGRTDTQYF
TRBD2	TRBV12-3/TRBV12-4	.	TRBJ2-1	TGTGCCAGCAGTTTACAGGGACTAGCGGGAGGGAATGAGCAGTTCTTC	CASSLQGLAGGNEQFF
.	TRBV6-6	.	TRBJ2-5	TGTGCCAGCAGTTACTCGAGAGGCAGCCGTGCACAAGAGACCCAGTACTTC	CASSYSRGSRAQETQYF
.	TRBV5-1	few	TRBJ2-7	TGCGCCAGCAGCAAGACAGTGTCAAACTCCTACGAGCAGTACTTC	CASSKTVSNSYEQYF
.	TRBV6-6	few	TRBJ1-1	TGTGCCAGCAGTACCGGACCGACGACTGAAGCTTTCTTT	CASSTGPTTEAFF
TRBD1	TRBV28	.	TRBJ1-5	TGTGCCAGCAGTCAGGACAGGGGGCTTGAACAGCCCCAGCATTTT	CASSQDRGLEQPQHF
TRBD2	TRBV20-1	.	TRBJ2-3	TGCAGTGCCCGAGAGGTCGCTAGCGGGAGCACAGATACGCAGTATTTT	CSAREVASGSTDTQYF
.	TRBV19	few	TRBJ1-5	TGTGCCAGTAGTATAGCCCGTAGCAATCAGCCCCAGCATTTT	CASSIARSNQPQHF
.	TRBV5-1	few	TRBJ1-1	TGCGCCAGCAGCTTGGTAGGTGCCAGGAACACTGAAGCTTTCTTT	CASSLVGARNTEAFF
TRBD2	TRBV28	.	TRBJ2-3	TGTGCCAGCAGCGGGACTAGCGGGAGCGTTTTCACAGATACGCAGTATTTT	CASSGTSGSVFTDTQYF
.	TRBV7-2	few	TRBJ1-5	TGTGCCAGCAGCTCCGGGGGGACAAACAATCAGCCCCAGCATTTT	CASSSGGTNNQPQHF
.	TRBV12-3/TRBV12-4	.	TRBJ1-6	TGTGCCAGCAGTTCGATGGGGGGCTTTAATTCACCCCTCCACTTT	CASSSMGGFNSPLHF
TRBD2	TRBV7-3	.	TRBJ2-3	TGTACCAGCAGCTCCAAAGGCCTAGCGGGAGGGCATCCCCTCGGGGATACGCAGTATTTT	CTSSSKGLAGGHPLGDTQYF
TRBD2	TRBV7-3	.	TRBJ2-3	TGTGCCAGCAGCTTGGACGGGAGGGGATTGGATACGCAGTATTTT	CASSLDGRGLDTQYF
.	TRBV12-3/TRBV12-4	many	TRBJ1-1	TGTGCCAGCAGTTTGGACAACACTGAAGCTTTCTTT	CASSLDNTEAFF
.	TRBV7-8	few	TRBJ1-1	TGTGCCAGCAGCCCTACGGGGGGGTACACTGAAGCTTTCTTT	CASSPTGGYTEAFF
.	TRBV20-1	.	TRBJ1-5	TGCAGTGCTGGGGGGGGGGGCCCATCAGGGCCCCAGCATTTT	CSAGGGGPSGPQHF
TRBD2	TRBV10-3	.	TRBJ2-7	TGTGCCATCAGTGGGACTAGCGGGGACGTTACCTACGAGCAGTACTTC	CAISGTSGDVTYEQYF
.	TRBV7-2	many	TRBJ2-7	TGTGCCAGCAGCTTAGCGGACACCCCCTACGAGCAGTACTTC	CASSLADTPYEQYF
.	TRBV2	.	TRBJ1-3	TGTGCCAGCAGTGAAGTTTCAGCGTTCTCTGGAAACACCATATATTTT	CASSEVSAFSGNTIYF
TRBD1	TRBV12-3/TRBV12-4	many	TRBJ1-5	TGTGCCAGCAGTCTTAACAGGGGCGATCAGCCCCAGCATTTT	CASSLNRGDQPQHF
.	TRBV7-9	.	TRBJ1-5	TGTGCCAGCAGCTTAGATGTGGGTAATGGCAATCAGCCCCAGCATTTT	CASSLDVGNGNQPQHF